This TCR beta chain was sequenced for a study of molecular identifiers for immune sequencing clone quantification. TCRdb analysed the PCR reads with MiXCR anew, one entry per CDR3 protein. The sample has under 100,000 distinct CDR3 sequences, 25% seen once. This clonotype was seen a handful of times. Germline-derived CDR1 and CDR2 are GTSNPN and SVGIG (reference sequence). Trimming took off 4 bases at V and 6 bases at J, with 9 bases between the two ends. This CDR3 is built from 11 residues. The source of this sequence is a human donor in good health. Some libraries in this study had Jurkat cell RNA spiked in. Sequenced input: naive CD8+ T cells from blood, with Jurkat cell RNA spiked in. Indicated subset: FACS-sorted CD8+CD4-CCR7+CD45RA+ naive T cells. The rearrangement uses TRBV30 and TRBJ2-5; D may be TRBD2 (5 bases). The CDR3, as DNA: TGTGCCTGGAATCGAGGGCAGACCCAGTACTTC. Protein product: CAWNRGQTQYF.